This passage covers 16 T cell receptor beta chains from one sample sequenced in a study of blood T cell repertoires in COVID-19. Libraries were prepared by immunoSEQ multiplex PCR; TCRdb keeps only in-frame clonotypes and omits some of them. The repertoire holds tens of thousands of clones, with roughly 80% as singletons. The sample was peripheral blood. The receptor set was obtained from a woman aged 50 to 60 with acute or convalescent COVID-19.

The chain uses TRBV7-8 and TRBJ1-2; D gene uncertain. Trimming pared 3 bases from V and 4 bases from J, leaving 12 bases between. Germline lookup yields CDR1 SGHVS and CDR2 FQNEAQ. This CDR3 has 14 amino acids. Written as DNA, the CDR3 is TGTGCCAGCAGCTTCTCGCCGGGAGGCTATGGCTACACCTTC. Residues: CASSFSPGGYGYTF.

V gene TRBV27 combines with J gene TRBJ1-5; no definite D call. The germline V gene encodes CDR1 MNHEY and CDR2 SMNVEV (reference sequence). V was shortened by 0 bases and J by 0 bases, with 6 bases between the two germline ends. The CDR3 is 15 amino acids. CDR3 nucleotide sequence: TGTGCCAGCAGTTTATCTGGCAATAGCAATCAGCCCCAGCATTTT. Protein sequence: CASSLSGNSNQPQHF.

This chain links TRBV6-5 with TRBJ1-5; D might be TRBD1 (5 bases). The V gene's germline CDR1 is MNHEY and CDR2 SVGAGI. Trimming cost V 4 bases and J 0 bases, with 7 bases left between them. The CDR3 has 14 residues. The CDR3 DNA sequence: TGTGCCAGCAGTTTACAGGATAGCAATCAGCCCCAGCATTTT. Amino acids: CASSLQDSNQPQHF.

V usage is TRBV5-1 and J usage is TRBJ2-5; 15 bases match TRBD2. The CDR3 sequence is 16 residues long. Germline values: CDR1 SGHRS, CDR2 YFSETQ. The V and J ends lost 4 bases and 5 bases, in that order; junction bases with no gene match: 6. CDR3 coding DNA: TGCGCCAGCAGCGAGGGGACTAGCGGGGGGTATGAGACCCAGTACTTC. Translated: CASSEGTSGGYETQYF.

This chain connects TRBV7-2 to TRBJ1-2, with a possible D match to TRBD1 (6 bases). There are 13 residues in the CDR3. With 1 base removed from V and 8 bases from J, the gap between germline ends came to 11 bases. Per the germline V gene, CDR1 is SGHTA and CDR2 is FQGNSA. CDR3 amino acids: CASSLGGGQGYTF. Written as DNA, the CDR3 is TGTGCCAGCAGCTTAGGGGGGGGGCAAGGCTACACCTTC.

V is TRBV9 and J is TRBJ1-1, with 7 bases fitting TRBD1. CDR3 size: 15 residues. Per the germline V gene, CDR1 is SGDLS and CDR2 is YYNGEE. After removal of 0 bases from V and 11 bases from J, the junction contained 13 bases not matched to a gene. CDR3 bases: TGTGCCAGCAGCGTAGATGGGACAGTCAGAGGGGGGGCTTTCTTT. Translation gives CASSVDGTVRGGAFF.

This chain uses TRBV6-2 or TRBV6-3 with TRBJ2-7, with 12 bases that match TRBD2. Germline lookup yields CDR1 MNHEY and CDR2 SVGEGT. After removal of 6 bases from V and 0 bases from J, the junction contained 6 bases not matched to a gene. This CDR3 is 16 amino acids long. The CDR3, as DNA: TGTGCCAGCAGCACAGGACTAGCGGGAAACTCCTACGAGCAGTACTTC. Translation gives CASSTGLAGNSYEQYF.

The chain joins TRBV11-2 to TRBJ1-1; possibly TRBD1 for D (6 bases). Germline CDR1 and CDR2: SGHAT and FQNNGV. This CDR3 has 14 residues. V was shortened by 6 bases and J by 0 bases, with 11 bases between the two germline ends. CDR3 sequence: CASRVQGLNTEAFF. The CDR3 DNA reads as TGTGCCAGCAGAGTACAGGGTCTGAACACTGAAGCTTTCTTT.

Concerning this clone itself: In the same sample, other DNA sequences code for this CDR3. J is TRBJ1-1 and V is TRBV6-6, with a tentative D call TRBD1 (5 bases). CDR3 size: 14 residues. CDR1 is MNHNY and CDR2 is SVGAGI in the germline V gene (reference sequence). Trimming took off 0 bases at V and 3 bases at J, with 8 bases between the two ends. The CDR3 DNA is TGTGCCAGCAGTTACTCGGAGGGGTACACTGAAGCTTTCTTT. Translating it yields CASSYSEGYTEAFF.

The chain couples TRBV19 to TRBJ2-1; 13 nucleotides match TRBD2. Germline CDR1 LNHDA, CDR2 SQIVND (reference sequence). The CDR3 is 14 amino acids. The trim removed 10 bases at V and 9 bases at J, leaving 9 bases unmatched. CDR3 sequence (DNA): TGTGCCACTGCATGGACTAGCGGGAGAGGTGAGCAGTTCTTC. Residues: CATAWTSGRGEQFF. The variable domain in full, with the rest retrieved from reference TRBV19 and TRBJ2-1, is DGGITQSPKYLFRKEGQNVTLSCEQNLNHDAMYWYRQDPGQGLRLIYYSQIVNDFQKGDIAEGYSVSREKKESFPLTVTSAQKNPTAFYLCATAWTSGRGEQFFGPGTRLTVL.

This clone was recorded a few times. The V gene is TRBV9, the J gene TRBJ2-1, with 11 bases matching TRBD1. The CDR3 consists of 15 residues. CDR1 is SGDLS and CDR2 is YYNGEE in the germline V gene. The V and J ends lost 3 bases and 6 bases, in that order; junction bases with no gene match: 5. CDR3 nucleotides: TGTGCCAGCAGCGCCGTCGGGACAGGGGGCAATGAGCAGTTCTTC. Translation: CASSAVGTGGNEQFF.

CDR3 DNA sequence: TGTGCCAGCAGCTTAGAGTCAGGACTCGTCCGTGGGACCCAGTACTTC. Protein sequence: CASSLESGLVRGTQYF. The gene calls are TRBV7-8 and TRBJ2-5, with TRBD2 as a possible D gene (5 bases). Germline V gene data show CDR1 as SGHVS and CDR2 as FQNEAQ. V gave up 1 base and J gave up 7 bases, with 19 bases separating them. The CDR3 covers 16 residues. Full variable domain (outside the CDR3, taken from reference TRBV7-8 and TRBJ2-5): GAGVSQSPRYKVAKRGQDVALRCDPISGHVSLFWYQQALGQGPEFLTYFQNEAQLDKSGLPSDRFFAERPEGSVSTLKIQRTQQEDSAVYLCASSLESGLVRGTQYFGPGTRLLVL.

The CDR3 sequence is CASSQLMAGDDEQYF. CDR3 nucleotides: TGTGCCAGCAGCCAATTGATGGCGGGAGATGACGAGCAGTACTTC. The chain joins TRBV16 to TRBJ2-7; TRBD2 agrees at 7 bases. J gave up 5 bases and V 1 base, and 8 bases lay outside the gene matches. In germline, CDR1 is KGHSY, CDR2 FQNENV. The CDR3 covers 15 residues.

J is TRBJ1-4 and V is TRBV6-5; D is unclear. The V gene's germline CDR1 is MNHEY and CDR2 SVGAGI. The CDR3 runs to 14 residues. Trimming stripped 6 bases from V and 6 bases from J, with 14 bases between. The CDR3, as DNA: TGTGCCAGCAGGCCAACATGGAGGGATGAAAAACTGTTTTTT. Amino acid sequence: CASRPTWRDEKLFF.

This clone appeared a single time. This chain uses TRBV7-3 with TRBJ2-1; maybe TRBD2 (5 bases). The germline V gene encodes CDR1 SGHTA and CDR2 FQGTGA. V was cut by 5 bases and J by 3 bases, with 14 bases left in between. This CDR3 spans 15 amino acids. CDR3 in DNA: TGTGCCAGCAGCCCGGGGAGTATCAACTACAATGAGCAGTTCTTC. It encodes CASSPGSINYNEQFF. The whole variable domain, filled in from reference TRBV7-3 and TRBJ2-1, reads GAGVSQTPSNKVTEKGKYVELRCDPISGHTALYWYRQSLGQGPEFLIYFQGTGAADDSGLPNDRFFAVRPEGSVSTLKIQRTERGDSAVYLCASSPGSINYNEQFFGPGTRLTVL.

V and J are TRBV19 and TRBJ1-1, with D perhaps TRBD1 (6 bases). V was shortened by 4 bases and J by 4 bases, with 19 bases between the two germline ends. The CDR3 covers 16 residues. Germline CDR1 reads LNHDA; CDR2 reads SQIVND (reference sequence). The CDR3 spells CASSKSSGAEGTEAFF. The DNA of the CDR3 is TGTGCCAGTAGTAAGAGCTCAGGGGCTGAGGGCACTGAAGCTTTCTTT.